The clone carrying this T cell receptor beta chain was observed a few times. Germline V CDR1 and CDR2: SGHDN, FVKESK. This CDR3 is 14 amino acids long. V lost 1 base, J lost 2 bases, and 6 bases lay in between. The sample comes from a study of shared T cell receptors in the human thymus. Only in-frame clones appear in the TCRdb table, and some are missing; sequencing was by immunoSEQ multiplex PCR. The sample records about 660,000 clones, roughly 86% being singletons. These same data were also listed under a study on human thymus T cells. That source notes: Corrective surgery for congenital heart defects was being performed on the healthy Finnish infants who were the donors. Thymus pieces cut out during corrective heart surgery were the tissue that was used. An apparent bias in V and J gene usage was seen in thymic and blood repertoires.

This chain connects TRBV14 to TRBJ1-5; unclear D gene. The TCR was taken from a boy in the first two years of life with a congenital heart defect. Sequenced material: thymocytes. CDR3 nucleotide sequence: TGTGCCAGCAGCCAAGGGAGTGGCAATCAGCCCCAGCATTTT. It codes for CASSQGSGNQPQHF.